This T cell receptor (beta chain) was obtained from a study of cytomegalovirus exposure and HLA in healthy donors. Study-level points and caveats: CMV serostatus stood as the only immune exposure information on hand. Roughly uniform depth of sequencing across donors was assumed in presence/absence analyses.

V lost 4 bases and J 0 bases, leaving 7 bases between the germline ends. This CDR3 spans 14 amino acids. The V gene's germline CDR1 is LNHDA and CDR2 SQIVND (reference sequence). The PCR employed 60 Vbeta primers together with 13 Jbeta primers. Profiling relied on immunoSEQ multiplex PCR, and the TCRdb table lists in-frame clones only, not all of them. The sample carries some 74,000 clones, about three quarters recorded once. A few counts support this clone. Its antigen remains unidentified. V and J are TRBV19 and TRBJ1-3; D call uncertain. The sample was PBMCs. The source is a male donor in good health and CMV-seronegative. In DNA form, the CDR3 reads TGTGCCAGTAGTACAGGTAGCTCTGGAAACACCATATATTTT. As protein: CASSTGSSGNTIYF.